The 4 T cell receptor beta chains below all came from one sample that was sequenced in a study of blood T cell repertoires in COVID-19. Repertoires were generated with immunoSEQ multiplex PCR, while TCRdb's copy carries only in-frame clones and drops some. The data contain fewer than 90,000 clones, 80% of them singletons. The sample taken for sequencing was peripheral blood. Every receptor here comes from a woman of 80 years or more with acute or convalescent COVID-19.

This clone showed up just once. The rearrangement joins TRBV30 to TRBJ2-3; 9 nucleotides match TRBD1. V was clipped by 1 base and J by 4 bases; unmatched bases: 6. CDR1 is GTSNPN, CDR2 SVGIG, per germline (reference sequence). The CDR3 is 15 residues long. The CDR3 coding sequence is TGTGCCTGGAGTGGATGGGACAGGGAGGCAGATACGCAGTATTTT. This codes for CAWSGWDREADTQYF.

The V and J genes are TRBV6-5 and TRBJ1-4, with D uncertain. Germline lookup yields CDR1 MNHEY and CDR2 SVGAGI. There are 13 residues in the CDR3. Deletions cut 6 bases from V and 8 bases from J, with 13 bases between. The CDR3 nucleotides read TGTGCCAGCAGGCCGGGCGCGGGGGAAAAACTGTTTTTT. It is translated as CASRPGAGEKLFF.

The chain combines TRBV18 with TRBJ2-4; 11 bases match TRBD2. In germline, CDR1 is KGHSH, CDR2 LQKENI. Germline trimming cut 5 bases from V and 2 bases from J; bases unmatched to any gene: 14. This CDR3 comprises 19 residues. The CDR3 sequence is CASSAALAGGYTPKNIQYF. The CDR3 DNA is TGTGCCAGCTCAGCGGCTCTAGCGGGGGGCTACACACCCAAAAACATTCAGTACTTC.

The chain employs TRBV30 and TRBJ2-3, with D tentatively TRBD2 (6 bases). This CDR3 contains 14 residues. With 2 bases removed from V and 2 bases from J, the gap between germline ends came to 11 bases. The germline V gene encodes CDR1 GTSNPN and CDR2 SVGIG (reference sequence). In nucleotides, the CDR3 is TGTGCCTGGAGTACGACGGGAGACACAGATACGCAGTATTTT. Its protein is CAWSTTGDTDTQYF.